Sequencing of this TCR beta chain was carried out in a study of blood T cell repertoires in COVID-19. Looking at the study overall: The origin of the acute and convalescent COVID-19 samples was the United States, Italy and Spain. From T cells, B-cell-depleted T cells, or PBMCs came the material, which was cDNA or gDNA.

Per the original methods: The assay estimated nucleated cells by amplifying reference gene primers. Libraries were prepared by immunoSEQ multiplex PCR; TCRdb keeps only in-frame clonotypes and omits some of them. V and J calls and clone size are copied from that table; D and trimming were computed from the DNA. The top ten clones hold approximately 9% of a sample with approximately 260,000 clones, around 82% of them seen once. Germline assignment: CDR1 MDHEN and CDR2 SYDVKM. With 8 bases clipped from V and 5 bases from J, the junction kept 8 bases outside the gene matches. The CDR3 contains 13 residues.

Source material: peripheral blood. The rearrangement uses TRBV28 and TRBJ1-2, with TRBD1 matching over 7 bases. The source is a human donor in a cohort sampled during active COVID-19. CDR3 DNA sequence: TGTGCCAGCGGCGGGACAGAAAATTATGGCTACACCTTC. Translating it yields CASGGTENYGYTF.